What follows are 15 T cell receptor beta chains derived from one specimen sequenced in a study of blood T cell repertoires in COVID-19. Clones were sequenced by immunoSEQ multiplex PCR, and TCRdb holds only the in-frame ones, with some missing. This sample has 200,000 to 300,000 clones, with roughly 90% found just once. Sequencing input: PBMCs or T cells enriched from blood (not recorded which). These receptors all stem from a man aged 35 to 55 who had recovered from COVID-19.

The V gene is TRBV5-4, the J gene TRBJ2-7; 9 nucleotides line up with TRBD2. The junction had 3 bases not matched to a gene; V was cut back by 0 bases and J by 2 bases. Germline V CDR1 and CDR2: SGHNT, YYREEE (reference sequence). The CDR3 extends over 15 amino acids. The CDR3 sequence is CASSLASGVTYEQYF. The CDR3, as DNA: TGTGCCAGCAGCTTGGCTAGCGGGGTTACCTACGAGCAGTACTTC.

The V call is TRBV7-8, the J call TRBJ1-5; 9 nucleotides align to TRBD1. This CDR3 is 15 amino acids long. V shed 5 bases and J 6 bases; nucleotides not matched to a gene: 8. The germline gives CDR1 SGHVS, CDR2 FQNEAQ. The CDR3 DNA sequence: TGTGCCAGCAGCCCAAGGGACAGGGTTATTCAGCCCCAGCATTTT. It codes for CASSPRDRVIQPQHF.

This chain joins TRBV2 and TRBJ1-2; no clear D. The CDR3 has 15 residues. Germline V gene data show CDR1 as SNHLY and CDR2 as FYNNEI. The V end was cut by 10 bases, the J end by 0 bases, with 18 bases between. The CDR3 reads CANREGHQANYGYTF. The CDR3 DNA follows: TGTGCCAATAGGGAGGGTCACCAAGCTAACTATGGCTACACCTTC.

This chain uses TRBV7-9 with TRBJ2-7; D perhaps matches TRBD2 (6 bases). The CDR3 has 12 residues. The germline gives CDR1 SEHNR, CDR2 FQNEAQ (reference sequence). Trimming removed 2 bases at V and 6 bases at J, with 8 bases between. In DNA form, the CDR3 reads TGTGCCAGCAGCTTAATCGGGGGCGAGCAGTACTTC. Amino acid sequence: CASSLIGGEQYF. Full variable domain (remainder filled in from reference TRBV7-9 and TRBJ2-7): DTGVSQNPRHKITKRGQNVTFRCDPISEHNRLYWYRQTLGQGPEFLTYFQNEAQLEKSRLLSDRFSAERPKGSFSTLEIQRTEQGDSAMYLCASSLIGGEQYFGPGTRLTVT.

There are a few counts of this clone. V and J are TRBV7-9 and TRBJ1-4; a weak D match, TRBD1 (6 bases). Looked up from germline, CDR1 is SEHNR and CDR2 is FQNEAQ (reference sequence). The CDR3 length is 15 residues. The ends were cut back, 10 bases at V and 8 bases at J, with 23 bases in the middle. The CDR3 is CAITTRGRGAEKLFF. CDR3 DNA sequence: TGTGCCATTACAACCCGGGGCAGGGGCGCGGAAAAACTGTTTTTT.

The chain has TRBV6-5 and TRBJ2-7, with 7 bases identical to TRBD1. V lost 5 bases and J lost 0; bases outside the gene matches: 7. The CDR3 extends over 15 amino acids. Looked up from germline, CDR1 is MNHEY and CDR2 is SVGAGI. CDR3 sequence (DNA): TGTGCCAGCAGTAACTACCGGGACAGCTCCTACGAGCAGTACTTC. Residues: CASSNYRDSSYEQYF.

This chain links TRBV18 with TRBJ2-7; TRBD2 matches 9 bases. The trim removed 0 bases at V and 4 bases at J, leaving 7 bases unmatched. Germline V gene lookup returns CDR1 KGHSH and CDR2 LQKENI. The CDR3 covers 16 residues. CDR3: CASSPPVSGSTYEQYF. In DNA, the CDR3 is TGTGCCAGCTCACCACCAGTTAGCGGGAGTACGTACGAGCAGTACTTC.

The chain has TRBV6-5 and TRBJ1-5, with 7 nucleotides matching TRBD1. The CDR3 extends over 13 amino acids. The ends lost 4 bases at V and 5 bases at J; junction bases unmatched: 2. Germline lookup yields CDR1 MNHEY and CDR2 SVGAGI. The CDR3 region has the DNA TGTGCCAGCAGTTCCGACAGGGATCAGCCCCAGCATTTT. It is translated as CASSSDRDQPQHF.

CDR3 sequence: CATEDYTTDTQYF. The CDR3 DNA reads as TGTGCCACCGAGGACTATACCACAGATACGCAGTATTTT. The chain employs TRBV6-6 and TRBJ2-3, with a possible D match to TRBD2 (6 bases). The V end was cut by 10 bases, the J end by 2 bases, with 13 bases between. Germline values: CDR1 MNHNY, CDR2 SVGAGI (reference sequence). The CDR3 spans 13 residues.

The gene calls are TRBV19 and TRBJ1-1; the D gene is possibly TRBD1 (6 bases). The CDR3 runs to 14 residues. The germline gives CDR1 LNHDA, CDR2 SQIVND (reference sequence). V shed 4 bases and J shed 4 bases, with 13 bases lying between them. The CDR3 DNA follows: TGTGCCAGTAGTACCGACAGGATGTTCACTGAAGCTTTCTTT. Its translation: CASSTDRMFTEAFF.

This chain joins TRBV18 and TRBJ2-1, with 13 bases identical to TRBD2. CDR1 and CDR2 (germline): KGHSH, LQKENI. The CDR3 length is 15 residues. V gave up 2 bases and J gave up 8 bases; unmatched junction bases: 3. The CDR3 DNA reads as TGTGCCAGCTCACCAACTAGCGGGGGGGCTCATGAGCAGTTCTTC. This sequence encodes CASSPTSGGAHEQFF.

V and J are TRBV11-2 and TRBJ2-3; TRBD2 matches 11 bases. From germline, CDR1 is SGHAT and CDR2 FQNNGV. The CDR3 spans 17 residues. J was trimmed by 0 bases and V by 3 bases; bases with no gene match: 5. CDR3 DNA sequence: TGTGCCAGCAGCTTTAGCGGGAGGGCCCTCAGCACAGATACGCAGTATTTT. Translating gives CASSFSGRALSTDTQYF. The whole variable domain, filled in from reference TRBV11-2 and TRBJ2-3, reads EAGVAQSPRYKIIEKRQSVAFWCNPISGHATLYWYQQILGQGPKLLIQFQNNGVVDDSQLPKDRFSAERLKGVDSTLKIQPAKLEDSAVYLCASSFSGRALSTDTQYFGPGTRLTVL.

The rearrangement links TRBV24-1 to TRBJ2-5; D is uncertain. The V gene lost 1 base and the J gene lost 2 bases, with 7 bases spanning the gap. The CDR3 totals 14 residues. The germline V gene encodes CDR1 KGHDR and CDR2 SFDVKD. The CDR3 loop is CATSDFGQQETQYF. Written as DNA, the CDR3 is TGTGCCACCAGTGATTTTGGCCAGCAAGAGACCCAGTACTTC.

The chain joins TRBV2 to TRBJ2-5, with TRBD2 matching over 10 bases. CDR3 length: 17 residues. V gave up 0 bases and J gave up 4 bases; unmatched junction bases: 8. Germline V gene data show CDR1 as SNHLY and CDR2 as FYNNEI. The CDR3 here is CASSEARMGTSVETQYF. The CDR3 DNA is TGTGCCAGCAGTGAAGCGCGTATGGGGACTAGCGTAGAGACCCAGTACTTC.

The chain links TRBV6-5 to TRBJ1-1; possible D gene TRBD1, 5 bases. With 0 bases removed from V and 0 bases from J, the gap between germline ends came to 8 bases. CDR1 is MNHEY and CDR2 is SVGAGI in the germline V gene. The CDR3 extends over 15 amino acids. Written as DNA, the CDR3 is TGTGCCAGCAGTTACTCGGGGGGGTTGAACACTGAAGCTTTCTTT. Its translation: CASSYSGGLNTEAFF.